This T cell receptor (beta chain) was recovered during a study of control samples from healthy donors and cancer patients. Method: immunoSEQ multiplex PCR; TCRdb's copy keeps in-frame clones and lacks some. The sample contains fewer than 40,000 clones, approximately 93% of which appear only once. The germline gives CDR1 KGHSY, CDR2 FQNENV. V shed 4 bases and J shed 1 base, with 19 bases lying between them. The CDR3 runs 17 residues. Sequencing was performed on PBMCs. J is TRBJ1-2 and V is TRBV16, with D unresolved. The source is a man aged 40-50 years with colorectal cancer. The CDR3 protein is CASSPPVPSTINYGYTF. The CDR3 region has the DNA TGTGCCAGCAGCCCACCCGTTCCCTCTACTATTAACTATGGCTACACCTTC.